This T cell receptor (beta chain) was identified during a study of Graves' ophthalmopathy and Graves' hyperthyroidism. The TCR beta CDR3 regions underwent amplification from RNA transcripts. First-round RT-PCR employed HTBI primers, with a second-round multiplex PCR after it. TCRdb itself ran the multiplex PCR reads through MiXCR, one entry per CDR3 protein. The data contain about 500,000 distinct CDR3 sequences, under 15% of them singletons. CDR3 length equals 11 residues. Germline V CDR1 and CDR2: MNHNS, SASEGT. V lost 5 bases and J lost 7; bases outside the gene matches: 1. This clonotype was detected ten times or more.

The V gene is TRBV6-1, the J gene TRBJ2-5, with 7 nucleotides matching TRBD2. The origin of this receptor is a woman in her 30s with Graves' ophthalmopathy. The sequencing input was blood. The CDR3 DNA sequence: TGTGCCAGCAGTTCGGGGGGGACCCAGTACTTC. Its protein is CASSSGGTQYF.